The 30 T cell receptor beta chains below were found in one sample sequenced in a study of T cells expressing NK-cell markers. TCRdb re-called the 5' RACE reads, yielding one record per CDR3 amino acid sequence without DNA. The sample has hundreds of thousands of distinct CDR3 sequences. Sequencing was performed on blood T cells: a sorted CD56 or NKG2C T cell subset, CD4+ or CD8+ T cells, or bulk PBMC T cells (not recorded which). These receptors all stem from a man aged 18 to 29 in good health.

The genes are TRBV10-3 and TRBJ2-1; the TRBD2 assignment by TCRdb is unverifiable without DNA. CDR3 size: 13 residues. Germline CDR1 is ENHRY and CDR2 is SYGVKD. CDR3 amino acids: CAISVGTSDEQFF.

The CDR3 here is CASSAGTSGETQYF. This chain links TRBV5-1 with TRBJ2-5; absent DNA, TCRdb's TRBD2 call cannot be checked. The CDR3 contains 14 residues. Germline lookup yields CDR1 SGHRS and CDR2 YFSETQ.

The chain uses TRBV12-3 or TRBV12-4 and TRBJ2-6; TCRdb lists TRBD1, though no DNA is available to test this call. The CDR3 contains 16 residues. CDR3 in amino acids: CASSFGAGTGANVLTF.

The chain carries TRBV5-1 and TRBJ2-2; TCRdb returns TRBD1, unconfirmable since there is no DNA. The CDR3 loop spans 14 amino acids. Per germline, CDR1 SGHRS and CDR2 YFSETQ. The CDR3 loop reads CASSKPGTHGELFF.

CDR3 in amino acids: CASSEAEPNEQFF. The chain couples TRBV2 to TRBJ2-1. CDR3 length equals 13 residues. CDR1 and CDR2 (germline): SNHLY, FYNNEI.

This rearrangement joins TRBV25-1 to TRBJ2-4; TCRdb names TRBD1, which stays unverified in the absence of DNA. Germline values: CDR1 MGHDK, CDR2 SYGVNS. This CDR3 is built from 15 residues. The CDR3: CASSPQGAAKNIQYF. Complete variable domain (other parts from reference TRBV25-1 and TRBJ2-4): EADIYQTPRYLVIGTGKKITLECSQTMGHDKMYWYQQDPGMELHLIHYSYGVNSTEKGDLSSESTVSRIRTEHFPLTLESARPSHTSQYLCASSPQGAAKNIQYFGAGTRLSVL.

V usage is TRBV5-1 and J usage is TRBJ2-5; without DNA, the TCRdb call of TRBD1 cannot be checked. Germline CDR1 and CDR2: SGHRS and YFSETQ. The CDR3 is made up of 11 amino acids. The CDR3 loop is CASSLQGAKYF.

The chain employs TRBV5-1 and TRBJ2-3; the TRBD1 assignment by TCRdb is unverifiable without DNA. The CDR3 has 13 residues. The germline gives CDR1 SGHRS, CDR2 YFSETQ. CDR3 in amino acids: CASRTGMEDTQYF.

This chain uses TRBV3-1 with TRBJ1-1. Looked up from germline, CDR1 is LGHDT and CDR2 is YNNKEL (reference sequence). The CDR3 spans 13 residues. CDR3 in amino acids: CASSQGSQREAFF.

Here the CDR3 reads CTSATRKGDKNIQYF. V and J are TRBV1 and TRBJ2-4; the D call of TRBD1 rests on TCRdb alone, since no DNA is present to check it. TRBV1 is tagged as a pseudogene. The CDR3 totals 15 residues.

This chain joins TRBV12-3 or TRBV12-4 and TRBJ2-7; the TRBD2 assignment by TCRdb is unverifiable without DNA. CDR3 length equals 14 residues. CDR3: CASRGGDGGREQYF.

The V gene is TRBV4-1, the J gene TRBJ1-6; TCRdb calls TRBD1, which cannot be checked without DNA. Germline lookup yields CDR1 MGHRA and CDR2 YSYEKL. This CDR3 is built from 18 residues. CDR3 protein: CASSPIPALAASRSPLHF.

This rearrangement joins TRBV12-3 or TRBV12-4 to TRBJ2-6. The CDR3 spans 13 residues. The CDR3: CASDGGGANVLTF.

The chain recombines TRBV7-8 with TRBJ1-5; TCRdb reports TRBD1, a call that lacks DNA to check it against. The CDR3 spans 15 residues. Germline V CDR1 and CDR2: SGHVS, FQNEAQ. This CDR3 is CASSMAAGPRGAQHF.

V gene TRBV9 combines with J gene TRBJ2-1; TCRdb calls TRBD2, which cannot be checked without DNA. This CDR3 has 15 amino acids. Germline lookup yields CDR1 SGDLS and CDR2 YYNGEE. The CDR3 is CASSITSGSGDEQFF.

The chain joins TRBV5-6 to TRBJ2-1; TCRdb picks TRBD2, but there is no DNA to check that call. Germline CDR1 reads SGHDT; CDR2 reads YYEEEE. This CDR3 has 16 amino acids. The CDR3 sequence: CASSSILAGGDNEQFF.

The rearrangement links TRBV20-1 to TRBJ2-3; the TCRdb D gene call, TRBD2, has no DNA to confirm it. The CDR3 runs 13 residues. The germline CDR1 and CDR2 sequences are DFQATT and SNEGSKA (reference sequence). CDR3 sequence: CSAGGSSRDTQYF.

V gene TRBV7-9 combines with J gene TRBJ2-2. The CDR3 is 13 amino acids. CDR1 SEHNR and CDR2 FQNEAQ come from the germline V gene (reference sequence). CDR3 region: CASSSKGTGELFF.

This chain uses TRBV20-1 with TRBJ2-7; no DNA is available, so the TRBD1 call from TCRdb remains unchecked. CDR1 and CDR2 from the germline V gene are DFQATT and SNEGSKA (reference sequence). The CDR3 has 13 amino acids. The CDR3 reads CSATDRDVRRQYF.

The CDR3 here is CASSETRSYNEQFF. The chain is built from TRBV27 and TRBJ2-1. This CDR3 region has 14 residues. Germline CDR1 MNHEY, CDR2 SMNVEV (reference sequence).

The rearrangement links TRBV7-6 to TRBJ1-3. This CDR3 spans 14 amino acids. Germline V CDR1 and CDR2: SGHVS, FNYEAQ. CDR3 region: CASSTDNLGNTIYF.

The chain uses TRBV11-2 and TRBJ2-1; no DNA is available, so the TRBD2 call from TCRdb remains unchecked. This CDR3 is 15 amino acids long. The germline gives CDR1 SGHAT, CDR2 FQNNGV. The CDR3 region is CASSSGLVPYNEQFF.

V is TRBV12-3 or TRBV12-4 and J is TRBJ1-2. The CDR3 is 12 amino acids. CDR3 loop: CASSFSTYGYTF.

The chain combines TRBV5-1 with TRBJ1-1. Germline CDR1 and CDR2: SGHRS and YFSETQ. This CDR3 is built from 16 residues. CDR3 region: CASSLADGPVNTEAFF.

The gene calls are TRBV11-1 and TRBJ1-2. CDR1 SGHAT and CDR2 FQDESV come from the germline V gene (reference sequence). CDR3 length: 17 residues. This chain's CDR3 is CASSGYGRHSSNYGYTF.

This chain uses TRBV20-1 with TRBJ2-2; the D gene TCRdb calls, TRBD1, cannot be checked with no DNA. The CDR3 is 17 amino acids. The V gene's germline CDR1 is DFQATT and CDR2 SNEGSKA (reference sequence). This chain's CDR3 is CSARHPGQGVVTGELFF.

V gene TRBV30 combines with J gene TRBJ2-1. This CDR3 is built from 15 residues. CDR1 and CDR2 from the germline V gene are GTSNPN and SVGIG (reference sequence). The CDR3 sequence: CAWSGSRDSYNEQFF.

This chain uses TRBV9 with TRBJ2-1. Germline V gives CDR1 SGDLS, CDR2 YYNGEE. The CDR3 totals 15 residues. The CDR3 here is CASSVTGAPYNEQFF.

The chain joins TRBV4-1 to TRBJ2-3; lacking DNA, the TRBD2 call made by TCRdb goes unchecked. The CDR3 is 13 amino acids. Germline CDR1 is MGHRA and CDR2 is YSYEKL. The CDR3 is CASSHPPWDTQYF.

The V gene is TRBV13, the J gene TRBJ1-2. Germline V gives CDR1 PRHDT, CDR2 FYEKMQ (reference sequence). This CDR3 region has 16 residues. CDR3 sequence reads: CASSLGLVGSGYGYTF.